This T cell receptor beta chain appears in the sequencing data of a study of sequential checkpoint blockade in melanoma. This clone was counted a few times. V lost 0 bases to trimming and J lost 5 bases; unmatched junction nucleotides: 7. CDR1 and CDR2 (germline): SGHRS, YFSETQ. The CDR3 extends over 16 amino acids. The treatment here: randomized to nivolumab then ipilimumab (arm A) or the reverse (arm B). Repertoires were generated with immunoSEQ multiplex PCR, while TCRdb's copy carries only in-frame clones and drops some. The sample consists of about 10,000 clones, roughly 28% of them appearing once.

This sequence originates from a human donor with melanoma. The specimen was tumor tissue (inferred from file names), collected from a patient given nivolumab and ipilimumab in sequence. The V gene is TRBV5-1, the J gene TRBJ2-1, with 8 bases that match TRBD1. CDR3 sequence: CASSLAGRGLNNEQFF. Here the CDR3 DNA reads TGCGCCAGCAGCTTGGCCGGCAGGGGGCTAAACAATGAGCAGTTCTTC.